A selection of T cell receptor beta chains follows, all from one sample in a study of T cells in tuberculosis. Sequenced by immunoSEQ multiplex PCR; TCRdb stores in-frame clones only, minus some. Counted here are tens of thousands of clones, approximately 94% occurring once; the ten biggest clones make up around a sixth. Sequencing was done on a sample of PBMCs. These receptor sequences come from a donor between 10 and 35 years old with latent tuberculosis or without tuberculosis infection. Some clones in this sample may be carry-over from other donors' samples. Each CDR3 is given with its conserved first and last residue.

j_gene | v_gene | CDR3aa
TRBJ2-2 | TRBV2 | CASSEFDGVTGELFF
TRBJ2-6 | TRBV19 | CASSSDRAGANVLTF
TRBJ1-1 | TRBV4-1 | CASSQVIFRGSTEAFF
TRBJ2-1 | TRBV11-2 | CASSPRQGRNEQFF
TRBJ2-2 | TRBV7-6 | CASSPQDPGAPTGELFF
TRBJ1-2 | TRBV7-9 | CASSPQLGQGNYGYTF
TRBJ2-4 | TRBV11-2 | CASSPTGPGQLNIQYF
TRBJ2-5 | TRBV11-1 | CASRGDLGAGETQYF
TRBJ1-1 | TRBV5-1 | CASSLGGGTEAFF
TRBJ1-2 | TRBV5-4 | CASSLARGATNYGYTF
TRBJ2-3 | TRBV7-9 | CASSLSGDTQYF
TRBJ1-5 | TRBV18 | CASSPTGNSNQPQHF
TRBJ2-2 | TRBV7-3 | CATNRLAVNTGELFF
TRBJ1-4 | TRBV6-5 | CASSYTAGEREKLFF
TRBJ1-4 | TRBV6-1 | CASSEFGGTNEKLFF
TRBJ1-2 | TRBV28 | CASRHGTGNGYTF
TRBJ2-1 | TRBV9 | CASSVVASLALKSNEQFF
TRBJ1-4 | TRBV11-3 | CASSLLPGTGKTNEKLFF
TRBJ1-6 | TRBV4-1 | CASSQPLGGKALHF
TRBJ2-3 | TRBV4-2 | CASSSRLAGSTDTQYF
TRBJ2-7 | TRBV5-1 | CASSLVTGVGEQYF
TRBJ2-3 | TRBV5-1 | CASRITVQLTDTQYF
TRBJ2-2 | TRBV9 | CASSGERREGSGELFF
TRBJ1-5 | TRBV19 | CASSSLGGNQPQHF
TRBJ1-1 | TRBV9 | CASSVGEFEAFF
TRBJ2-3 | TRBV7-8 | CASSSHRDSLRDTQYF
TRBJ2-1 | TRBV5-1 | CASSMSYNEQFF
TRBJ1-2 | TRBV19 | CASSDRSRGYGYTF
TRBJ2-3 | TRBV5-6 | CASRDIGGTTDTQYF
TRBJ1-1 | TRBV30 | CAWRPRQGAEAFF
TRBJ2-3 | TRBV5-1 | CASSFQPGQGNTDTQYF
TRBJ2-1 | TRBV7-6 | CASSLRESSYNEQFF
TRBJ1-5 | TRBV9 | CASSPGLNNQPQHF
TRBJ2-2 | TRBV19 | CATPRGAGTGELFF
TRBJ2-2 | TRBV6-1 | CASRKDRESTGELFF
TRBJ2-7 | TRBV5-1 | CASSSQGNRVLYEQYF
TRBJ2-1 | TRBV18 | CASLGAFGNEQFF
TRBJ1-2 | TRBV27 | CASSFRPGVNYGYTF
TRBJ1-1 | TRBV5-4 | CASSLRSGTGVDTEAFF
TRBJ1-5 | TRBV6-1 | CASSEGHSNQPQHF